The present T cell receptor beta chain was sequenced within a study of shared clonotypes between healthy human individuals. The table came from immunoSEQ multiplex PCR; TCRdb's copy has only in-frame clones and leaves some out. Seen here are hundreds of thousands of clones, roughly 70% observed once, and the top ten hold approximately 1.7%. Study results and limitations: When naive CD4 clonotypes were compared across a handful of donors, 4% to 6.5% were shared.

In regard to this clone: The antigen is not known.

V gave up 1 base and J gave up 1 base, with 10 bases separating them. Germline V gene lookup returns CDR1 SGHDN and CDR2 FVKESK. There are 15 residues in the CDR3. What was sequenced was memory CD4+ T cells sorted from blood. Described subset: CD45RA-negative fraction. The chain links TRBV14 to TRBJ1-1; D remains ambiguous. The TCR was taken from a woman aged 30 to 39 in good health. CDR3 sequence: CASSQVERRNTEAFF. The CDR3 coding sequence is TGTGCCAGCAGCCAAGTCGAGAGACGGAACACTGAAGCTTTCTTT.